The 11 T cell receptor beta chains listed next were all sequenced from one sample in a study of cytomegalovirus exposure and HLA in healthy donors. Vbeta (60) and Jbeta (13) primers were used in the PCR. The method was immunoSEQ multiplex PCR; TCRdb's version includes in-frame clones alone and lacks a portion of them. The table shows over 150,000 clones, with 70% to 85% occurring only once. Sequenced input: PBMCs. The receptors derive from a man between 18 and 29 years old in good health and CMV-seronegative.

This clone has only a few counts. The junction does not match germline at one end; this may be a read error. This chain connects TRBV14 to TRBJ1-5; D not certain. Germline CDR1 SGHDN, CDR2 FVKESK. The CDR3 sequence is 16 residues long. The CDR3 loop is CASTQRGLSSNQPQHF. The CDR3 region has the DNA TGTGCCAGCACCCAAAGAGGACTTTCTAGCAATCAGCCCCAGCATTTT. Full variable domain (missing parts from reference TRBV14 and TRBJ1-5): EAGVTQFPSHSVIEKGQTVTLRCDPISGHDNLYWYRRVMGKEIKFLLHFVKESKQDESGMPNNRFLAERTGGTYSTLKVQPAELEDSGVYFCASTQRGLSSNQPQHFGDGTRLSIL.

The chain joins TRBV7-9 to TRBJ1-3; no clear D. CDR3 size: 15 residues. Trimming shortened V by 2 bases and J by 4 bases, and 12 bases separated the two germline ends. The germline CDR1 and CDR2 sequences are SEHNR and FQNEAQ (reference sequence). CDR3 DNA sequence: TGTGCCAGCAGCTTATTGAGTCAGGCGGGAAACACCATATATTTT. Protein product: CASSLLSQAGNTIYF.

The rearrangement uses TRBV10-3 and TRBJ2-1; 12 positions agree with TRBD2. Germline CDR1 reads ENHRY; CDR2 reads SYGVKD. The trim removed 1 base at V and 7 bases at J, leaving 8 bases unmatched. The CDR3 is 17 amino acids. CDR3 sequence (DNA): TGTGCCATCAGTGAGTTGACTAGCGGGAGAGTGAGAAATGAGCAGTTCTTC. The encoded protein is CAISELTSGRVRNEQFF.

The chain carries TRBV7-8 and TRBJ2-3; TRBD2 agrees at 7 bases. V dropped 3 bases and J dropped 4; count of bases not matched to a gene: 7. This CDR3 is built from 15 residues. Per the germline V gene, CDR1 is SGHVS and CDR2 is FQNEAQ. The CDR3 loop is CASSLVASGSDTQYF. CDR3 nucleotides: TGTGCCAGCAGCTTGGTGGCTAGCGGATCAGATACGCAGTATTTT.

This chain connects TRBV28 to TRBJ2-7; D uncertain. CDR1 and CDR2 (germline): MDHEN, SYDVKM. The CDR3 length is 13 residues. V was trimmed by 5 bases and J by 3 bases, leaving 11 bases between them. This chain's CDR3 is CASSPPLYYEQYF. CDR3 in DNA: TGTGCCAGCAGTCCCCCCTTATACTACGAGCAGTACTTC.

The chain is built from TRBV5-1 and TRBJ2-7, with D unresolved. The CDR3 sequence is 13 residues long. Germline CDR1 and CDR2: SGHRS and YFSETQ. Trimming took 5 bases from V and 4 from J, leaving 13 bases between them. CDR3 loop: CASRLIPPYEQYF. CDR3 nucleotide sequence: TGCGCCAGCAGGTTAATTCCCCCTTACGAGCAGTACTTC.

The chain has TRBV11-2 and TRBJ2-7, with D tentatively TRBD1 (5 bases). Germline assignment: CDR1 SGHAT and CDR2 FQNNGV. Deletions cut 5 bases from V and 0 bases from J, with 14 bases between. This CDR3 region has 15 residues. The CDR3 DNA reads TGTGCCAGCAGCAGAGGACATATCCTCTCCTACGAGCAGTACTTC. It translates to CASSRGHILSYEQYF.

The rearrangement joins TRBV15 to TRBJ2-7; 10 bases are a match to TRBD2. There are 21 residues in the CDR3. Germline CDR1 is LNHNV and CDR2 is YYDKDF (reference sequence). J was trimmed by 5 bases and V by 0 bases; bases with no gene match: 22. DNA of the CDR3: TGTGCCACCAGCAGAGATAAGGGTTATAGGACTAGCGGATACCACCCCGACGAGCAGTACTTC. Residues: CATSRDKGYRTSGYHPDEQYF.

The chain combines TRBV11-2 with TRBJ2-2, with D possibly matching TRBD2 (7 bases). CDR3 size: 15 residues. V gave up 3 bases and J gave up 6 bases, with 14 bases separating them. Germline V gene sequence: CDR1 SGHAT, CDR2 FQNNGV. The CDR3 bases are TGTGCCAGCAGCTTCGGGGGGCTAGTGGCCGGGGAGCTGTTTTTT. Residues: CASSFGGLVAGELFF.

The J gene is TRBJ2-7, the V gene TRBV11-2; 9 bases map to TRBD2. V lost 4 bases to trimming and J lost 6 bases; unmatched junction nucleotides: 7. The CDR3 is 14 residues long. Germline V CDR1 and CDR2: SGHAT, FQNNGV. The CDR3 nucleotides read TGTGCCAGCAGCTATAGCGGGAGATTTGTCGAGCAGTACTTC. This sequence encodes CASSYSGRFVEQYF.

The V and J genes are TRBV7-9 and TRBJ2-5, with D hard to call. From germline, CDR1 is SEHNR and CDR2 FQNEAQ (reference sequence). This CDR3 has 16 residues. V lost 3 bases and J 1 base, leaving 15 bases between the germline ends. The CDR3: CASSFRRASSQETQYF. The CDR3 coding sequence is TGTGCCAGCAGCTTCCGCAGAGCGAGTTCCCAAGAGACCCAGTACTTC.